This T cell receptor beta chain was retrieved from a study of T cells in Graves' hyperthyroidism and ophthalmopathy. Amplification of TCR beta CDR3 regions was performed using RNA transcripts as template. During a first-round RT-PCR of the TCR CDR3, the HTBI primer set was used. Using its own MiXCR run on the multiplex PCR reads, TCRdb lists one record per CDR3 protein. The sample has 450,000 to 500,000 distinct CDR3 sequences, 20% to 25% seen once. In its sample, this clonotype was seen a few times. The CDR3 consists of 15 residues. Per germline, CDR1 SGHRS and CDR2 YFSETQ. V dropped 4 bases and J dropped 10; count of bases not matched to a gene: 10.

The V gene is TRBV5-1, the J gene TRBJ2-3; 12 bases line up with TRBD2. The TCR sequence derives from an older woman with Graves' ophthalmopathy. Sequenced: blood. The CDR3 nucleotides are TGCGCCAGCAGCCGGAGGCTAGCGGGAGGGCGGGCGCAGTATTTT. Protein: CASSRRLAGGRAQYF.